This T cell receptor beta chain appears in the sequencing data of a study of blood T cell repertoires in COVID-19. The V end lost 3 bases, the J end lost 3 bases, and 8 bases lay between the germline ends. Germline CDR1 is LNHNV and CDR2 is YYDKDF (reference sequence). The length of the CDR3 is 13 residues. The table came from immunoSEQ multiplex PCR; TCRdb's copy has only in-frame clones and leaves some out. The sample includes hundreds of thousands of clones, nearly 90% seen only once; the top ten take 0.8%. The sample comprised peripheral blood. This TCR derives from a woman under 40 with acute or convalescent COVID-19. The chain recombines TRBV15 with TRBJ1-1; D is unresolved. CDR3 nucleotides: TGTGCCACCAGCAGGGGCAGTTACACTGAAGCTTTCTTT. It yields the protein CATSRGSYTEAFF.